Listed here are 14 T cell receptor beta chains from one sample, sequenced in a study of Ad26.COV2.S vaccination and SARS-CoV-2 variants. Produced via immunoSEQ multiplex PCR; TCRdb's table is partial and in-frame only. Among about 480,000 clones listed, around 88% were seen once. Documented treatment: some 20 received Ad26.COV2.S at low or high dose, single or two shots; about 5 received placebo; per-sample allocation not given. Following the first vaccine or placebo injection, samples were taken on day 63. Sequenced here: peripheral blood, sampled in a trial of Ad26.COV2.S vaccine versus placebo. These receptors were taken from a person between 18 and 59 years old who received the Ad26.COV2.S COVID-19 vaccine or a placebo.

Only one count was recorded for this clone. The CDR3 sequence is CASLHHRGPGNIQYF. For the CDR3, the DNA is TGCGCCAGCCTACACCACAGGGGCCCGGGGAACATTCAGTACTTC. The V call is TRBV23-1, the J call TRBJ2-4; 7 bases align to TRBD1. TRBV23-1 counts as an open reading frame of uncertain function. CDR3 length: 15 residues. V trimming: 8 bases; J trimming: 7 bases; junction bases outside the gene matches: 14.

The CDR3 here is CASSVSSGHEQYF. The CDR3 nucleotides read TGTGCCAGCAGCGTATCTTCGGGCCACGAGCAGTACTTC. This chain uses TRBV9 with TRBJ2-7; D unclear. The V and J ends lost 1 base and 5 bases respectively, with 10 bases between them. Germline V lookup: CDR1 SGDLS, CDR2 YYNGEE. The CDR3 has 13 residues.

The CDR3 loop is CASSQGQGNEKLFF. CDR3 DNA sequence: TGTGCCAGCAGCCAAGGGCAAGGTAATGAAAAACTGTTTTTT. This chain uses TRBV14 with TRBJ1-4; D remains ambiguous. Germline values: CDR1 SGHDN, CDR2 FVKESK. The CDR3 runs to 14 residues. The V and J ends lost 1 base and 4 bases respectively, with 7 bases between them. The variable domain in full, completed from reference TRBV14 and TRBJ1-4, reads EAGVTQFPSHSVIEKGQTVTLRCDPISGHDNLYWYRRVMGKEIKFLLHFVKESKQDESGMPNNRFLAERTGGTYSTLKVQPAELEDSGVYFCASSQGQGNEKLFFGSGTQLSVL.

The chain employs TRBV5-1 and TRBJ2-7; D remains unclear. V lost 0 bases to trimming and J lost 0 bases, with 7 bases between them. Germline CDR1 and CDR2: SGHRS and YFSETQ. The length of the CDR3 is 14 residues. The CDR3 is CASSLEGHSYEQYF. CDR3 in DNA: TGCGCCAGCAGCTTGGAGGGTCACTCCTACGAGCAGTACTTC.

The chain links TRBV29-1 to TRBJ2-1, with no clear D. The CDR3 extends over 13 amino acids. Germline V lookup: CDR1 SQVTM, CDR2 ANQGSEA. Trimming cost V 4 bases and J 7 bases, with 14 bases left between them. In DNA form, the CDR3 reads TGCAGCGTTGTTCCTCTGGAAAGGAATGAGCAGTTCTTC. Amino acids: CSVVPLERNEQFF.

The V gene is TRBV12-3 or TRBV12-4, the J gene TRBJ1-2; D is undetermined. The CDR3 runs 13 residues. V lost 6 bases and J lost 7, with 15 bases in between. The CDR3 nucleotides read TGTGCCAGCAGCCCCCCTTCGTGGAGTGGCTACACCTTC. This encodes CASSPPSWSGYTF.

The chain recombines TRBV28 with TRBJ1-5; D might be TRBD1 (6 bases). Trimming removed 6 bases from V and 9 bases from J, with 12 bases in between. The V gene's germline CDR1 is MDHEN and CDR2 SYDVKM. The CDR3 contains 12 residues. CDR3 residues: CASRPGARPQHF. The CDR3 DNA sequence: TGTGCCAGCAGACCGGGGGCGAGGCCCCAGCATTTT.

The V and J genes are TRBV7-9 and TRBJ2-2, with a weak D call TRBD1 (6 bases). Germline V CDR1 and CDR2: SEHNR, FQNEAQ (reference sequence). V dropped 5 bases and J dropped 1 base, with 8 bases sitting between them. This CDR3 contains 14 residues. This CDR3 reads CASSLTGNTGELFF. The CDR3 bases are TGTGCCAGCAGCCTGACAGGGAACACCGGGGAGCTGTTTTTT.

The chain recombines TRBV11-2 with TRBJ1-3, with D hard to call. V was pared by 3 bases and J by 0 bases, with 12 bases between. The CDR3 extends over 16 amino acids. Germline values: CDR1 SGHAT, CDR2 FQNNGV. The CDR3 bases are TGTGCCAGCAGCTTCACCGAGTTCCTCTCTGGAAACACCATATATTTT. This encodes CASSFTEFLSGNTIYF.

This sequence joins TRBV4-3 and TRBJ2-5; no clear D gene. The CDR3 runs to 15 residues. Trimming took off 0 bases at V and 4 bases at J, with 12 bases between the two ends. Germline CDR1 LGHNA, CDR2 YSLEER. CDR3 sequence (DNA): TGCGCCAGCAGCCAAGAGATATCGGCCCGAGAGACCCAGTACTTC. It yields the protein CASSQEISARETQYF.

This clone was counted many times. This sequence joins TRBV7-9 and TRBJ1-5, with a tentative D call TRBD1 (5 bases). Germline assignment: CDR1 SEHNR and CDR2 FQNEAQ (reference sequence). Trimming took 0 bases from V and 0 from J, leaving 6 bases between them. CDR3 length equals 15 residues. The DNA of the CDR3 is TGTGCCAGCAGCTTAGCAGGGGATAGCAATCAGCCCCAGCATTTT. It specifies CASSLAGDSNQPQHF.

This chain connects TRBV14 to TRBJ2-2; unclear D gene. Per germline, CDR1 SGHDN and CDR2 FVKESK. V lost 2 bases and J lost 4, with 8 bases in between. This CDR3 comprises 14 residues. The CDR3 DNA sequence: TGTGCCAGCAGCCAATTCCGGCTCACCGGGGAGCTGTTTTTT. Protein sequence: CASSQFRLTGELFF. The full variable domain, in which reference TRBV14 and TRBJ2-2 provide the parts outside the CDR3, is EAGVTQFPSHSVIEKGQTVTLRCDPISGHDNLYWYRRVMGKEIKFLLHFVKESKQDESGMPNNRFLAERTGGTYSTLKVQPAELEDSGVYFCASSQFRLTGELFFGEGSRLTVL.

V gene TRBV19 combines with J gene TRBJ1-5, with 12 bases aligning to TRBD1. CDR1 and CDR2 from the germline V gene are LNHDA and SQIVND (reference sequence). This CDR3 has 13 residues. V was clipped by 10 bases and J by 7 bases; unmatched bases: 5. CDR3 in DNA: TGTGCCACGGGACAGGGGGCGCAGCAGCCCCAGCATTTT. Protein product: CATGQGAQQPQHF.

This chain connects TRBV27 to TRBJ1-2; 7 nucleotides align to TRBD1. The J segment lost 4 bases and the V segment lost 1 base, leaving 3 bases of the junction unmatched. The CDR3 runs to 14 residues. Looked up from germline, CDR1 is MNHEY and CDR2 is SMNVEV (reference sequence). As DNA, the CDR3 is TGTGCCAGCAGTTTATTTGCAGGGGGCTATGGCTACACCTTC. Translation gives CASSLFAGGYGYTF.